A single sample is the source of the 22 T cell receptor beta chains below, sequenced in a study of early T cells in non-severe SARS-CoV-2 infection (dated by TCRdb to about 2021). Libraries came from 5' RACE. TCRdb records NextSeq 500 as the sequencer. Starting from the raw public reads, TCRdb applied fastp trimming at Q25, assembled clones with MiXCR and retained in-frame beta chains. Rows with a matching CDR3 protein are joined into one entry that keeps the most common DNA and genes. This sample lists around 61,000 distinct CDR3 sequences; over 10% were detected once. In total, the top ten clones hold 2.9% of the sample. Material: whole blood. The receptors come from an adult who was a healthcare worker with PCR-confirmed SARS-CoV-2 infection or an uninfected control (not recorded which).

This rearrangement joins TRBV28 to TRBJ2-7, with 10 positions matching TRBD1. The CDR3 sequence is 14 residues long. The V segment lost 5 bases and the J segment 11 bases; nucleotides outside the gene matches: 12. Germline V gives CDR1 MDHEN, CDR2 SYDVKM. The CDR3 DNA follows: TGTGCCAGCAGTGAACACCCGGGACAGGGGAGAAAGTACTTC. Translated: CASSEHPGQGRKYF.

The chain carries TRBV9 and TRBJ2-5, with 10 bases that match TRBD2. J gave up 0 bases and V 0 bases, and 2 bases lay outside the gene matches. Germline lookup yields CDR1 SGDLS and CDR2 YYNGEE. The CDR3 runs to 16 residues. The CDR3 loop reads CASSVETSGYQETQYF. Written as DNA, the CDR3 is TGTGCCAGCAGCGTAGAGACTAGCGGGTACCAAGAGACCCAGTACTTC.

This clonotype has only a few counts. This rearrangement joins TRBV11-3 to TRBJ2-2, with 9 bases identical to TRBD2. The CDR3 has 18 residues. Trimming took 2 bases from V and 0 from J; bases not matched to a gene: 7. CDR1 and CDR2 (germline): SGHNT, YENEEA. DNA of the CDR3: TGTGCCAGCAGCTTACCCTGGCGGGAGGGCCCGAACACCGGGGAGCTGTTTTTT. Translating it yields CASSLPWREGPNTGELFF.

The V and J genes are TRBV6-1 and TRBJ1-5; perhaps TRBD1 as D (5 bases). From germline, CDR1 is MNHNS and CDR2 SASEGT. With 6 bases removed from V and 2 bases from J, the gap between germline ends came to 14 bases. This CDR3 has 15 residues. The CDR3, as DNA: TGTGCCAGCAGGGGACTCCTTGGGGGCAATCAGCCCCAGCATTTT. This translates into CASRGLLGGNQPQHF.

This clonotype was counted at least ten times. This chain uses TRBV14 with TRBJ2-5; D gene ambiguous. Per germline, CDR1 SGHDN and CDR2 FVKESK. The CDR3 contains 13 residues. V was clipped by 0 bases and J by 7 bases, with 9 bases between them. In DNA form, the CDR3 reads TGTGCCAGCAGCCAAGAGGCTCTGAGGACCCAGTACTTC. This gives the protein CASSQEALRTQYF.

The table lists this clonotype with many counts. This chain joins TRBV10-3 and TRBJ2-2, with D unresolved. Trimming removed 5 bases from V and 6 bases from J, with 7 bases in between. Per the germline V gene, CDR1 is ENHRY and CDR2 is SYGVKD. This CDR3 comprises 12 residues. The CDR3 DNA is TGTGCCATCAGTTCCCGGTCCGGGGAGCTGTTTTTT. It is translated as CAISSRSGELFF.

This clonotype was found many times. The chain is built from TRBV9 and TRBJ1-5, with 7 bases lining up with TRBD1. CDR1 is SGDLS, CDR2 YYNGEE, per germline. V dropped 4 bases and J dropped 6; count of bases not matched to a gene: 10. The CDR3 is 15 residues long. The CDR3 here is CASSQGDNLGQPQHF. DNA of the CDR3: TGTGCCAGCAGCCAGGGGGACAATCTAGGTCAGCCCCAGCATTTT.

About this clonotype: Given a much more abundant clone one base away, this may be a read error. The chain employs TRBV2 and TRBJ1-6; TRBD1 is a possible D gene (5 bases). Germline CDR1 reads SNHLY; CDR2 reads FYNNEI. The CDR3 runs to 15 residues. V was shortened by 10 bases and J by 5 bases, with 18 bases between the two germline ends. The chain's CDR3 is CANRPSRQNNSPLHF. CDR3 bases: TGTGCCAACAGACCCTCCCGACAGAATAATTCACCCCTCCACTTT. The variable domain in full, with the rest retrieved from reference TRBV2 and TRBJ1-6, is EPEVTQTPSHQVTQMGQEVILRCVPISNHLYFYWYRQILGQKVEFLVSFYNNEISEKSEIFDDQFSVERPDGSNFTLKIRSTKLEDSAMYFCANRPSRQNNSPLHFGNGTRLTVT.

This clonotype was detected many times. The chain links TRBV5-5 to TRBJ2-3; TRBD1 matches 7 bases. Germline V gene sequence: CDR1 SGHKS, CDR2 YYEKEE (reference sequence). Unmatched junction bases numbered 2, after V lost 3 bases and J lost 1 base. This CDR3 is built from 14 residues. CDR3 protein: CASSWTGGTDTQYF. CDR3 bases: TGTGCCAGCAGCTGGACAGGCGGCACAGATACGCAGTATTTT.

This rearrangement joins TRBV10-1 to TRBJ2-2; D gene ambiguous. Trimming pared 0 bases from V and 7 bases from J, leaving 12 bases between. CDR3 length: 15 residues. Germline loops: CDR1 WNHNN, CDR2 SYGVQD (reference sequence). CDR3 bases: TGCGCCAGCAGTGAGTCGACCCTCCGGGTCGGGGAGCTGTTTTTT. Translating gives CASSESTLRVGELFF.

The sample holds a few counts of this clonotype. The chain has TRBV11-3 and TRBJ2-1; D possibly matches TRBD1 or TRBD2 (5 bases each). CDR1 SGHNT and CDR2 YENEEA come from the germline V gene. The V end was cut by 5 bases, the J end by 5 bases, with 16 bases between. The CDR3 loop spans 15 amino acids. The CDR3 reads CASSQRRRGNNEQFF. The CDR3 nucleotides are TGTGCCAGCAGCCAACGCCGACGGGGCAACAATGAGCAGTTCTTC. Variable domain in full (rest from reference TRBV11-3 and TRBJ2-1): EAGVVQSPRYKIIEKKQPVAFWCNPISGHNTLYWYLQNLGQGPELLIRYENEEAVDDSQLPKDRFSAERLKGVDSTLKIQPAELGDSAVYLCASSQRRRGNNEQFFGPGTRLTVL.

This clonotype was observed a handful of times. The rearrangement links TRBV30 to TRBJ2-2, with D possibly being TRBD2 (6 bases). Per the germline V gene, CDR1 is GTSNPN and CDR2 is SVGIG (reference sequence). The CDR3 is 14 residues long. V was pared by 5 bases and J by 4 bases, with 14 bases between. Written as DNA, the CDR3 is TGTGCCTGGGGATCAGGAGCGGGCACCGGGGAGCTGTTTTTT. It yields the protein CAWGSGAGTGELFF.

The chain employs TRBV5-6 and TRBJ2-7, with a tentative D call TRBD1 (6 bases). V was cut by 2 bases and J by 1 base, with 7 bases left in between. The CDR3 spans 13 residues. Per germline, CDR1 SGHDT and CDR2 YYEEEE. The CDR3 spells CASSFQGSYEQYF. CDR3 nucleotides: TGTGCCAGCAGCTTTCAGGGGTCCTACGAGCAGTACTTC.

This clonotype has more than one count but fewer than ten. The J gene is TRBJ2-5, the V gene TRBV9; 7 nucleotides align to TRBD2. This CDR3 is built from 15 residues. Germline CDR1 SGDLS, CDR2 YYNGEE. The V gene end was trimmed by 4 bases and the J gene end by 5 bases; junction bases not matched to a gene: 11. CDR3 loop: CASSPSGGRAETQYF. DNA for the CDR3: TGTGCCAGCAGCCCCTCCGGGGGGAGGGCGGAGACCCAGTACTTC.

V gene TRBV28 combines with J gene TRBJ1-2; D might be TRBD1 (6 bases). V was pared by 4 bases and J by 5 bases, with 14 bases between. The CDR3 runs to 14 residues. Germline CDR1 is MDHEN and CDR2 is SYDVKM. The CDR3 spells CASSSRTVRYGYTF. The CDR3 DNA follows: TGTGCCAGCAGTTCCAGGACAGTACGATATGGCTACACCTTC.

This clonotype has at least ten counts. V is TRBV20-1 and J is TRBJ1-6, with D perhaps matching TRBD1 (5 bases). V was trimmed by 2 bases and J by 4 bases, leaving 12 bases between them. The CDR3 has 15 residues. Germline assignment: CDR1 DFQATT and CDR2 SNEGSKA (reference sequence). CDR3 bases: TGCAGTGCTAGAACCCGGGACGGGTATAATTCACCCCTCCACTTT. Its protein product is CSARTRDGYNSPLHF.

In this sample, this clonotype turned up many times. V is TRBV5-1 and J is TRBJ2-1; TRBD2 is a possible D gene (6 bases). CDR1 SGHRS and CDR2 YFSETQ come from the germline V gene. The V and J ends lost 4 bases and 5 bases respectively, with 7 bases between them. The CDR3 consists of 12 residues. CDR3 coding DNA: TGCGCCAGCAGCGGACTACACAATGAGCAGTTCTTC. This codes for CASSGLHNEQFF.

This clonotype was observed many times. The V and J genes are TRBV20-1 and TRBJ1-5; D might be TRBD1 (6 bases). The germline V gene encodes CDR1 DFQATT and CDR2 SNEGSKA (reference sequence). Deletions cut 5 bases from V and 0 bases from J, with 14 bases between. The CDR3 runs 15 residues. This CDR3 is CSAGVQGYSNQPQHF. CDR3 DNA: TGCAGTGCTGGGGTACAGGGATATAGCAATCAGCCCCAGCATTTT.

This clonotype was seen just once. This chain connects TRBV12-5 to TRBJ1-3, with TRBD1 as a possible D gene (6 bases). The CDR3 has 15 amino acids. The V end was cut by 5 bases, the J end by 2 bases, with 13 bases between. Looked up from germline, CDR1 is LGHNT and CDR2 is FRNRAP. The CDR3 sequence: CASGPGGKPGNTIYF. For the CDR3, the DNA is TGTGCTAGTGGTCCCGGGGGCAAGCCTGGAAACACCATATATTTT.

Notes on this clonotype: This may stem from a read error, because a much larger clone lies one nucleotide away. V and J are TRBV7-3 and TRBJ2-5, with TRBD1 matching 7 bases. Germline V gives CDR1 SGHTA, CDR2 FQGTGA. This CDR3 is 14 amino acids long. The CDR3 sequence is CVSSLYRGAETQYF. The CDR3 DNA reads TGTGTCAGCAGCTTATACAGGGGTGCTGAGACCCAGTACTTC.

This clonotype is medium-sized (0.01 to 0.1%) in the sample. The rearrangement uses TRBV14 and TRBJ1-1; 8 nucleotides match TRBD1. The germline V gene encodes CDR1 SGHDN and CDR2 FVKESK. Unmatched junction bases numbered 13, after V lost 6 bases and J lost 7 bases. This CDR3 has 15 residues. The CDR3: CASSGQGAKGVEAFF. The CDR3 DNA sequence: TGTGCCAGCAGTGGACAGGGTGCCAAGGGGGTTGAAGCTTTCTTT.

Many counts were recorded for this clonotype. The chain combines TRBV6-5 with TRBJ2-7; no reliable D call. Per germline, CDR1 MNHEY and CDR2 SVGAGI. This CDR3 spans 12 amino acids. With 6 bases removed from V and 3 bases from J, the gap between germline ends came to 9 bases. The CDR3 loop is CASSPGNYEQYF. The CDR3 coding sequence is TGTGCCAGCAGCCCCGGTAACTACGAGCAGTACTTC.